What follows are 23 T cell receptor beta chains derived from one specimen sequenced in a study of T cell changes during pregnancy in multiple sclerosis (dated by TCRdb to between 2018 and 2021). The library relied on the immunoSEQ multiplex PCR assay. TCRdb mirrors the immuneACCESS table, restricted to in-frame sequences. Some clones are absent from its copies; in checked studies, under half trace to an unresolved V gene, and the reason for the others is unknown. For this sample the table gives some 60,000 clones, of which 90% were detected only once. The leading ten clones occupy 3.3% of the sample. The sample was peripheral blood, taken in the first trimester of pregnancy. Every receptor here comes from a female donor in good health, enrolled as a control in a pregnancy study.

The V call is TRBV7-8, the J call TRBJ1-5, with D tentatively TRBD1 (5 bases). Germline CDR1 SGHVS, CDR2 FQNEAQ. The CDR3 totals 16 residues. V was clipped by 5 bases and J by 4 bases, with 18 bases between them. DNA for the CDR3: TGTGCCAGCAGCAAAGGACCCCCGGGGGTAAATCAGCCCCAGCATTTT. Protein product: CASSKGPPGVNQPQHF.

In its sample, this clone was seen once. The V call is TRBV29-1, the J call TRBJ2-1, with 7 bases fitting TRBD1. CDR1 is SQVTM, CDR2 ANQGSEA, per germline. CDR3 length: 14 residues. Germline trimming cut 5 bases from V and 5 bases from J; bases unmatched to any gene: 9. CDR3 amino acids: CSVFGTAKDNEQFF. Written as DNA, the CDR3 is TGCAGCGTTTTTGGGACAGCCAAAGACAATGAGCAGTTCTTC.

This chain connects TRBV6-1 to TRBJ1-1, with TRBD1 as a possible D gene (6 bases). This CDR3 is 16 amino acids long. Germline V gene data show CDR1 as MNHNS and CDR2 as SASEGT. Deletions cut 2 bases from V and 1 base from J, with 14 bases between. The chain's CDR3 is CASSEHVLTGNTEAFF. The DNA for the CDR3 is TGTGCCAGCAGTGAACACGTTCTGACAGGGAACACTGAAGCTTTCTTT.

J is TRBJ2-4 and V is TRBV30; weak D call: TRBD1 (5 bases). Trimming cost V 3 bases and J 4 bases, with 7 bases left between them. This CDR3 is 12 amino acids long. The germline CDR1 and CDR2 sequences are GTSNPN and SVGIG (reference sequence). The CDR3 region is CAWRTEKNIQYF. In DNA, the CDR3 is TGTGCCTGGAGGACAGAAAAAAACATTCAGTACTTC.

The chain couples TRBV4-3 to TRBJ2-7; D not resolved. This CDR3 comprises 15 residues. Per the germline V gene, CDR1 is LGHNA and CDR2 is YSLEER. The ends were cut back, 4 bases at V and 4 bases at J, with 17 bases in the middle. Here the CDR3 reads CASSPNAEFEYEQYF. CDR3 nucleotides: TGCGCCAGCAGCCCCAATGCCGAATTCGAGTACGAGCAGTACTTC.

The CDR3 loop reads CASSWRQGSYTF. In DNA, the CDR3 is TGTGCCAGCAGCTGGCGACAGGGAAGTTACACCTTC. The chain couples TRBV7-2 to TRBJ1-2; TRBD1 matches 7 bases. V lost 4 bases to trimming and J lost 11 bases; unmatched junction nucleotides: 7. The CDR3 spans 12 residues. The germline V gene encodes CDR1 SGHTA and CDR2 FQGNSA.

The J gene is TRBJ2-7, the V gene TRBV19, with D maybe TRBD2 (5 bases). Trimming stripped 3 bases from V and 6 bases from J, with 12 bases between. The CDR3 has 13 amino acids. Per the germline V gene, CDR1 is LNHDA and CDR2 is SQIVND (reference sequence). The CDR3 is CASSIYSRGEQYF. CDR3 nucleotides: TGTGCCAGTAGTATCTATTCCCGGGGCGAGCAGTACTTC.

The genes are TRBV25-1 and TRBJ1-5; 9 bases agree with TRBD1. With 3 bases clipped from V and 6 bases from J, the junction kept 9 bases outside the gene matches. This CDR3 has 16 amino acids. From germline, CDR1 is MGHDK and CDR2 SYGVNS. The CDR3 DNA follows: TGTGCCAGCAGTGAGTCCGGGACAGGGATGGGTCAGCCCCAGCATTTT. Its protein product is CASSESGTGMGQPQHF.

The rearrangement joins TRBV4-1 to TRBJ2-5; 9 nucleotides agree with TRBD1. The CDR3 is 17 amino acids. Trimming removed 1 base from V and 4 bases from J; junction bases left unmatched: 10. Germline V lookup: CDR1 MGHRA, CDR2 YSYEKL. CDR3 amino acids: CASSQALHRGRTETQYF. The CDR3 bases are TGCGCCAGCAGCCAAGCTCTTCACAGGGGGCGCACAGAGACCCAGTACTTC.

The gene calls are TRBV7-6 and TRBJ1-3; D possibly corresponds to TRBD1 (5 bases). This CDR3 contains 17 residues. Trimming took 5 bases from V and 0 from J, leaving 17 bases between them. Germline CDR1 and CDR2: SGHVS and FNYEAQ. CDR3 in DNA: TGTGCCAGCAGCATAATGACAGTACCGTCCTCTGGAAACACCATATATTTT. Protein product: CASSIMTVPSSGNTIYF.

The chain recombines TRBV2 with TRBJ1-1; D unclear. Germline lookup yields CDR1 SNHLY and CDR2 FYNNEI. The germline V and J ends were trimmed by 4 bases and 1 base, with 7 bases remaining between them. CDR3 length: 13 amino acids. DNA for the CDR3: TGTGCCAGCAGTGCCAAGCGGAACACTGAAGCTTTCTTT. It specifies CASSAKRNTEAFF.

CDR3 coding DNA: TGTGCCAGCAGCACGTTAGCGGGTGCCTACAATGAGCAGTTCTTC. Protein product: CASSTLAGAYNEQFF. This chain uses TRBV7-2 with TRBJ2-1, with TRBD2 identical over 7 bases. The CDR3 runs 15 residues. The V gene's germline CDR1 is SGHTA and CDR2 FQGNSA. V lost 5 bases to trimming and J lost 2 bases; unmatched junction nucleotides: 6.

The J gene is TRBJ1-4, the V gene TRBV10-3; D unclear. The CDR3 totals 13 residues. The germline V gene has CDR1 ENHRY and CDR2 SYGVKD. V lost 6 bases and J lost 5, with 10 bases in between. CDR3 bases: TGTGCCATCAGGGCATCATTGAATGAAAAACTGTTTTTT. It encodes CAIRASLNEKLFF.

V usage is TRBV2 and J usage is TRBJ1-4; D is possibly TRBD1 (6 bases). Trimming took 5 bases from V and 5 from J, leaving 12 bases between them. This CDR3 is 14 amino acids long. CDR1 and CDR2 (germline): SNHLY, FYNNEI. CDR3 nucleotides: TGTGCCAGCAGTCCCGGGACACTAAATGAAAAACTGTTTTTT. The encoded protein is CASSPGTLNEKLFF.

This CDR3 reads CASRDRQGANTEAFF. CDR3 DNA sequence: TGTGCCAGCAGAGATCGACAGGGGGCGAACACTGAAGCTTTCTTT. The chain couples TRBV6-1 to TRBJ1-1, with 10 bases identical to TRBD1. CDR1 and CDR2 (germline): MNHNS, SASEGT. The trim removed 6 bases at V and 1 base at J, leaving 5 bases unmatched. The CDR3 is 15 amino acids.

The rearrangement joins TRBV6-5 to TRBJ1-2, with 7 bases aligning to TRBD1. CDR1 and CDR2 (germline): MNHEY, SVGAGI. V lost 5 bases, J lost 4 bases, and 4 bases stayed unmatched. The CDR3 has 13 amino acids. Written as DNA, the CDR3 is TGTGCCAGCAGTAAAGACAGGGTCTATGGCTACACCTTC. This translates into CASSKDRVYGYTF.

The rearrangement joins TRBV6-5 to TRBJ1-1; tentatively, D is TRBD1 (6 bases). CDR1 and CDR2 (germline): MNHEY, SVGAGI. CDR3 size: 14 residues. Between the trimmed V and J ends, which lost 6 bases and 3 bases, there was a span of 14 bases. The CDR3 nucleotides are TGTGCCAGCAGCACCCAGTCAGGGGACACTGAAGCTTTCTTT. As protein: CASSTQSGDTEAFF.

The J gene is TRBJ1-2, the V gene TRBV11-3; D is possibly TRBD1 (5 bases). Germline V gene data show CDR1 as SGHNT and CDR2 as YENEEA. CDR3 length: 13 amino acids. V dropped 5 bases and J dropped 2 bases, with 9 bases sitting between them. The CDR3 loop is CASSKQGNYGYTF. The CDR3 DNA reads TGTGCCAGCAGCAAGCAGGGAAACTATGGCTACACCTTC.

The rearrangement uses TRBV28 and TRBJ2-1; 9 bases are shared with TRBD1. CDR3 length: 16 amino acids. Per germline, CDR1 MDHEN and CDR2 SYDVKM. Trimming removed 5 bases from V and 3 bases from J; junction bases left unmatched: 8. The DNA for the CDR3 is TGTGCCAGCAGTCCGTCCGGGACAGGGCTCTACAATGAGCAGTTCTTC. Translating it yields CASSPSGTGLYNEQFF.

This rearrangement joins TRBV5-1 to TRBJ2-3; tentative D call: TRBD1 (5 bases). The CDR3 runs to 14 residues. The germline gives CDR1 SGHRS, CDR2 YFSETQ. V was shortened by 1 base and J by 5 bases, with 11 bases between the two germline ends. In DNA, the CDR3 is TGCGCCAGCAGCTTGCTAGGGGATAAAGATACGCAGTATTTT. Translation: CASSLLGDKDTQYF.

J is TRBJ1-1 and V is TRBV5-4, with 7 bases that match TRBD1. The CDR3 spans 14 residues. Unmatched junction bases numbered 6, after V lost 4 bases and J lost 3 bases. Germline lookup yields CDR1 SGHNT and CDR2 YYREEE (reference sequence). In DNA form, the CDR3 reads TGTGCCAGCAGCCCACCTACAGGGGACACTGAAGCTTTCTTT. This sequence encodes CASSPPTGDTEAFF.

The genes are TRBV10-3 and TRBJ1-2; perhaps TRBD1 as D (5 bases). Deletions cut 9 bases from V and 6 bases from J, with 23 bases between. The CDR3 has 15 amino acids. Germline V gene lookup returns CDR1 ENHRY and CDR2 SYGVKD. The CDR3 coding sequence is TGTGCCATTCCCAACCCAGGAGGGACCCTAAATGGCTACACCTTC. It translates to CAIPNPGGTLNGYTF.

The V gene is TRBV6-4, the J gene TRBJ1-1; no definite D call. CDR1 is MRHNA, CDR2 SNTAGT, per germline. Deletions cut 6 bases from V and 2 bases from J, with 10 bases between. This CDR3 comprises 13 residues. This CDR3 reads CASRMGPNTEAFF. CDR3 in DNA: TGTGCCAGCAGAATGGGCCCCAACACTGAAGCTTTCTTT.